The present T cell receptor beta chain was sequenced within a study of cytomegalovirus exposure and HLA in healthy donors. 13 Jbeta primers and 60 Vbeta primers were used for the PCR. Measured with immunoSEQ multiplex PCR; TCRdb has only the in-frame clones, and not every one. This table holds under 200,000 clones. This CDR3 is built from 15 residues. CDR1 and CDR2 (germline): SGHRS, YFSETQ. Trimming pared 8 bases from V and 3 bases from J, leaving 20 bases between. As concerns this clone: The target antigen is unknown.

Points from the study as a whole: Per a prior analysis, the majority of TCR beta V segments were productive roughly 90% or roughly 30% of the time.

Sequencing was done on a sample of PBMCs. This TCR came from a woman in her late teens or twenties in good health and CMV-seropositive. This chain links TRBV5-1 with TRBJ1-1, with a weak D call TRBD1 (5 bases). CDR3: CASRGGGVMDTEAFF. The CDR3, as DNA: TGCGCCAGTAGAGGTGGGGGGGTAATGGACACTGAAGCTTTCTTT. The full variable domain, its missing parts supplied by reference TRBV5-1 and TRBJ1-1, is KAGVTQTPRYLIKTRGQQVTLSCSPISGHRSVSWYQQTPGQGLQFLFEYFSETQRNKGNFPGRFSGRQFSNSRSEMNVSTLELGDSALYLCASRGGGVMDTEAFFGQGTRLTVV.